The T cell receptor (beta chain) described here comes from a study of T cell repertoires in aging, cancer and after chemotherapy. Across the study: Paired samples before and after chemotherapy came from glioblastoma patients receiving temozolomide-based therapy. Whole-study findings and limits: Age-matched healthy donors had significantly more diverse, less clonal blood TCR repertoires than untreated cancer patients. No conclusions about immunological memory after chemotherapy can be drawn from the repertoire data.

Amplification of TCR beta used genomic DNA extracted from peripheral blood. Multiplex touch-down PCR with TRB-A/B primers amplified rearranged V-D-J TRB sequences. TCRdb re-derived calls from the multiplex PCR reads in MiXCR, one entry per CDR3 protein. Among under 2,500 distinct CDR3 sequences listed, less than 35% were seen once. Remarks on this clonotype: Its antigen remains unknown.

The receptor comes from a human donor with a solid tumor. Sequencing used blood.

CDR3 region: CASSRWTGERGGYTF. CDR3 nucleotide sequence: TGTGCCAGCAGCCGATGGACAGGGGAGAGAGGTGGCTACACCTTC. The chain has TRBV5-4 and TRBJ1-2, with TRBD1 identical over 9 bases. This CDR3 region has 15 residues. Trimming cost V 4 bases and J 7 bases; bases outside gene matches: 11. Germline V gives CDR1 SGHNT, CDR2 YYREEE (reference sequence).